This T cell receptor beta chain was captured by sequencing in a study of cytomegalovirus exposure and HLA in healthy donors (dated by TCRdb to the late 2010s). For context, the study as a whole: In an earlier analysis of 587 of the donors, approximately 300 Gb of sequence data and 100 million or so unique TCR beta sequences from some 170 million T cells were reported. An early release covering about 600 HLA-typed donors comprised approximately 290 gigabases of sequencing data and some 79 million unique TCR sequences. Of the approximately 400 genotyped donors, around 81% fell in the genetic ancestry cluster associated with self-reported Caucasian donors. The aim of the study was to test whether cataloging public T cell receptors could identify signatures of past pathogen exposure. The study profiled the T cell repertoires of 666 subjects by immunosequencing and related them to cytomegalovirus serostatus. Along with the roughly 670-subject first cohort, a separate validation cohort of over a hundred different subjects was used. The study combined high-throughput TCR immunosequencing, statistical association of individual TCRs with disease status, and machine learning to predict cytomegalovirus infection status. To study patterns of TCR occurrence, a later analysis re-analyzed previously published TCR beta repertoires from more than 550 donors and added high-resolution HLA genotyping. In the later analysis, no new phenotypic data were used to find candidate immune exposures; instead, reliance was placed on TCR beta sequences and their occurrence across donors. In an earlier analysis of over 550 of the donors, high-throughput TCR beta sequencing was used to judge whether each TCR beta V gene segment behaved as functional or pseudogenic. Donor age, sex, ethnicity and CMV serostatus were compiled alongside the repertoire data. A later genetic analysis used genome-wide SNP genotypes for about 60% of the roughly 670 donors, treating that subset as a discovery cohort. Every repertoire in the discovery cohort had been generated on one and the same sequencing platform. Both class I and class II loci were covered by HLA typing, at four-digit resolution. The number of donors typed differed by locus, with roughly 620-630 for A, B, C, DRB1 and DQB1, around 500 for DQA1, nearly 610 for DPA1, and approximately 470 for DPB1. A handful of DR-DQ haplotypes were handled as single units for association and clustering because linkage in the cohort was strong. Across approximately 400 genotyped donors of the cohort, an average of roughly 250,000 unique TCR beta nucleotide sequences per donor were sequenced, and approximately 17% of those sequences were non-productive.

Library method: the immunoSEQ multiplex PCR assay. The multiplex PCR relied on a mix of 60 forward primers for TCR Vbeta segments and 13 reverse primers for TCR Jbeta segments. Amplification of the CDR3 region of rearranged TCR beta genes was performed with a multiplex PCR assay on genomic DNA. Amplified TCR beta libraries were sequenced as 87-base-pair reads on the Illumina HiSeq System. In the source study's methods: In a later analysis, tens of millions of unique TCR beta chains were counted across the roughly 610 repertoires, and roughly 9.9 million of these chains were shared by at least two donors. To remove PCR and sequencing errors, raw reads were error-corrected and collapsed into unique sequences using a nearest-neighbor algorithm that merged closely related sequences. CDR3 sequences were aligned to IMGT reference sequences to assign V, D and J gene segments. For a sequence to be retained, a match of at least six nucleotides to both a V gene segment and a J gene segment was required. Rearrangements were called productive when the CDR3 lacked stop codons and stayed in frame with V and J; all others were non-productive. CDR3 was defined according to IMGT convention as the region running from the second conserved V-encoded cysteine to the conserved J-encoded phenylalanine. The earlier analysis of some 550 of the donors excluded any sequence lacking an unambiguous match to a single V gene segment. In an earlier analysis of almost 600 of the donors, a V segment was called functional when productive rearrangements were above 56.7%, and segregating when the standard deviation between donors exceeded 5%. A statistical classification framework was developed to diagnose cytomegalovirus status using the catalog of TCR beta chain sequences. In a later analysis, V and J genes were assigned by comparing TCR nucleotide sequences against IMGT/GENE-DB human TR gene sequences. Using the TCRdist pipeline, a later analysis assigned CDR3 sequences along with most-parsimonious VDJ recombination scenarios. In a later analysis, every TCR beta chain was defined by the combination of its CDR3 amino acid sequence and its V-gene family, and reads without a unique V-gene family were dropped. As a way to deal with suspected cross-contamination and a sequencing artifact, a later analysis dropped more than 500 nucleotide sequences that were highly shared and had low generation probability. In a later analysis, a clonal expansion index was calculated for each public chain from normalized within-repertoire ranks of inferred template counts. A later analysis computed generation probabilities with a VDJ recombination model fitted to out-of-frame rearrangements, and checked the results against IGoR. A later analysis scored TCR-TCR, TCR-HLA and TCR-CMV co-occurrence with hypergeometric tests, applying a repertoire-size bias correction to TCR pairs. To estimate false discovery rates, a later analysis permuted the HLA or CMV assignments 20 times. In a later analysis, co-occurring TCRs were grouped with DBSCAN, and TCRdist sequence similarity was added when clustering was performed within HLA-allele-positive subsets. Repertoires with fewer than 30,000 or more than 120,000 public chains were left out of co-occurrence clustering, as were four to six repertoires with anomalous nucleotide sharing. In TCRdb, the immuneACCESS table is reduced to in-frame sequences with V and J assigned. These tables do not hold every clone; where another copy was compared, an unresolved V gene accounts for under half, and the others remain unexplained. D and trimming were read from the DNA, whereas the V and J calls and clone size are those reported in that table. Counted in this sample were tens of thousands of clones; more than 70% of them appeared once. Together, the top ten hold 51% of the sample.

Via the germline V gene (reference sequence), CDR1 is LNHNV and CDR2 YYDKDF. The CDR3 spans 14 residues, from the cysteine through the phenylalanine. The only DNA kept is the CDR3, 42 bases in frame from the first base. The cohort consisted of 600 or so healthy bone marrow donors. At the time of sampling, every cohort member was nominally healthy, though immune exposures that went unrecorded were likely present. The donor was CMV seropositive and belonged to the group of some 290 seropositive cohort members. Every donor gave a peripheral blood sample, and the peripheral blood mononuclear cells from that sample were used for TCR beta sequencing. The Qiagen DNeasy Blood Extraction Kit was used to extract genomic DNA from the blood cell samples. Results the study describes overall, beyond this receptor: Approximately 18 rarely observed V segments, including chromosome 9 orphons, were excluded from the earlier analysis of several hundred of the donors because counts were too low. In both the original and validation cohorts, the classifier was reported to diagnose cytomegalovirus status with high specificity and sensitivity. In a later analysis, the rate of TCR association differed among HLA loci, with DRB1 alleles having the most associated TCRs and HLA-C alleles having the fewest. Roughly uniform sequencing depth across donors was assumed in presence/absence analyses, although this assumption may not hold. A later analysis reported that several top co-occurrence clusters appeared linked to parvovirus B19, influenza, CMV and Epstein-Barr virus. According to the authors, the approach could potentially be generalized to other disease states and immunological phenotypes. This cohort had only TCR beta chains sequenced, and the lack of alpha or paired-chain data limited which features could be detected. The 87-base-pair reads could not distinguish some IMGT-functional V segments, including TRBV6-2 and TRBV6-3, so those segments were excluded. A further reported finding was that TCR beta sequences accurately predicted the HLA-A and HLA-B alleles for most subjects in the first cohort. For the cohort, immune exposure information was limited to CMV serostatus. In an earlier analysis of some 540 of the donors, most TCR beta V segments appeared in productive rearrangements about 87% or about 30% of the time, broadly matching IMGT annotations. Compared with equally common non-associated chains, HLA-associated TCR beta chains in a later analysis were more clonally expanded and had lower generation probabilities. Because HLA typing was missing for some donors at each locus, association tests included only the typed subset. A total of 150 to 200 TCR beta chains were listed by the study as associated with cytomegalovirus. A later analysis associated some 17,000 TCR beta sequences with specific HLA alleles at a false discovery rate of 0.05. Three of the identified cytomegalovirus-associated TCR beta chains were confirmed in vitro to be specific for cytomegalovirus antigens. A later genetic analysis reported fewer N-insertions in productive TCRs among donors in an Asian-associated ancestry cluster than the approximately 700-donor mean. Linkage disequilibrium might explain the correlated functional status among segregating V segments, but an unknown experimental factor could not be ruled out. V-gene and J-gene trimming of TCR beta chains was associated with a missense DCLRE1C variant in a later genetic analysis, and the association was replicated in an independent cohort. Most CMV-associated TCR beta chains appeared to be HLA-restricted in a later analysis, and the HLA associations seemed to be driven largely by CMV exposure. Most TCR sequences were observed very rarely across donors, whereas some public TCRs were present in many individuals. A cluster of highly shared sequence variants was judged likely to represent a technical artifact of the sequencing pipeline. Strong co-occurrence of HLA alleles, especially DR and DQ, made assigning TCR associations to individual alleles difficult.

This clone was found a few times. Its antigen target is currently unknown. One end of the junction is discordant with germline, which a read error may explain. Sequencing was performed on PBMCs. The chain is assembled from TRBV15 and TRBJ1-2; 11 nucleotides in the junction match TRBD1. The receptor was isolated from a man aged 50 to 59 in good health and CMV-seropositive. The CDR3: CAISRTGGGYGYTF. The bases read TGTGCCATCAGCAGGACAGGGGGCGGCTATGGCTACACCTTC.